The clone carrying this T cell receptor (beta chain) was seen at least ten times. The antigen is not known. MiXCR reprocessed the PCR reads for TCRdb. The table records about 40,000 clones, about 17% of them present only once. The data stem from a study of metastatic and nonmetastatic thyroid tumors. Study background: Patients with malignant and benign thyroid disease provided blood and tumor or nodule tissue, whose repertoires were compared. General study findings and limits: Across blood and tumor, TCR beta diversity in malignant thyroid tumors was reportedly significantly higher than in benign nodules.

The CDR3 is 14 amino acids. Trimming cost V 6 bases and J 4 bases, with 16 bases left between them. Germline V gene data show CDR1 as MNHEY and CDR2 as SVGEGT. No patient had received any treatment before thyroid surgery. This chain joins TRBV6-2 or TRBV6-3 and TRBJ2-7; D is perhaps TRBD1 or TRBD2 (5 bases each). The sequenced material came from tumor tissue. This sequence originates from a female donor with papillary thyroid cancer or a benign thyroid nodule (not recorded which). Some clones in this sample may be carry-over from other donors' samples. The CDR3: CASRPLGREYEQYF. The CDR3 DNA sequence: TGTGCCAGCAGACCGCTCGGCAGGGAGTACGAGCAGTACTTC.